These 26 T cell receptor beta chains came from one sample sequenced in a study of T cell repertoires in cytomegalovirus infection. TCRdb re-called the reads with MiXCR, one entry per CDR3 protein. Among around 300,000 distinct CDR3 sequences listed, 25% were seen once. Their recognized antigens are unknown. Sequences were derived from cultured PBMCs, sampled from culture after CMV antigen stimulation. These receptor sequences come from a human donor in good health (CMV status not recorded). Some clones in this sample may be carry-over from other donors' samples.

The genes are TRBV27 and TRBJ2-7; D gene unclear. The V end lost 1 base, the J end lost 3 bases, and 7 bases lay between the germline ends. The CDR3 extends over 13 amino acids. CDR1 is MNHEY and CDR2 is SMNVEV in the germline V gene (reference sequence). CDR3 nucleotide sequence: TGTGCCAGCAGTTTATGGGCTGGCTACGAGCAGTACTTC. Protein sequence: CASSLWAGYEQYF.

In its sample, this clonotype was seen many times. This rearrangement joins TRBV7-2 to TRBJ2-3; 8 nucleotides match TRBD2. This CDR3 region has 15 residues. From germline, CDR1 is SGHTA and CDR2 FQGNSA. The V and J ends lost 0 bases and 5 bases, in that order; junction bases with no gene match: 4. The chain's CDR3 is CASSLAQSGRDTQYF. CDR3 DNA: TGTGCCAGCAGCTTAGCGCAGAGCGGGAGAGATACGCAGTATTTT.

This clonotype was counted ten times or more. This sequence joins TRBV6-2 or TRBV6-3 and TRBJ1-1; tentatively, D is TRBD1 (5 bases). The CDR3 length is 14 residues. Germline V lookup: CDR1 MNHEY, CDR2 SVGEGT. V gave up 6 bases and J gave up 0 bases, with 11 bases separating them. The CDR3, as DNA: TGTGCCAGCAGCCCGGGACTGTTGAACACTGAAGCTTTCTTT. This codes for CASSPGLLNTEAFF.

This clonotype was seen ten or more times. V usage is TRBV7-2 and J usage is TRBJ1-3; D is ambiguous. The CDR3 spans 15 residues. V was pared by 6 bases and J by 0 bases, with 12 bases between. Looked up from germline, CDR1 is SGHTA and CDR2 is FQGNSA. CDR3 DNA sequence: TGTGCCAGCAGACCCGAACTCTCCTCTGGAAACACCATATATTTT. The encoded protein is CASRPELSSGNTIYF.

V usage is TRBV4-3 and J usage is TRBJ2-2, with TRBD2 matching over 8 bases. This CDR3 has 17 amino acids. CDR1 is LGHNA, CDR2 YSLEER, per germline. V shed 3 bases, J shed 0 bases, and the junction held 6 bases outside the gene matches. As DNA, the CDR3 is TGCGCCAGCAGCCAGTTCGCTAGCGGGTCGAACACCGGGGAGCTGTTTTTT. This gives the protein CASSQFASGSNTGELFF.

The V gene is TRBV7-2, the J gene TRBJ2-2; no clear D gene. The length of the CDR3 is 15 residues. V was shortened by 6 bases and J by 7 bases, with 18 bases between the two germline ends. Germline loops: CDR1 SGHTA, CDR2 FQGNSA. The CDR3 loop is CASSRDPRSYGELFF. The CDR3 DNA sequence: TGTGCCAGCAGTAGGGATCCCCGATCGTACGGGGAGCTGTTTTTT.

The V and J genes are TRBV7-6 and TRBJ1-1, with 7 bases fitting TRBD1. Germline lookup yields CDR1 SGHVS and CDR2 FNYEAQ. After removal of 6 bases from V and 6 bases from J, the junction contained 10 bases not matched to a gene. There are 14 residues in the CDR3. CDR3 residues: CASRMRQGVSEAFF. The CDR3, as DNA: TGTGCCAGCAGGATGAGGCAGGGGGTTTCTGAAGCTTTCTTT.

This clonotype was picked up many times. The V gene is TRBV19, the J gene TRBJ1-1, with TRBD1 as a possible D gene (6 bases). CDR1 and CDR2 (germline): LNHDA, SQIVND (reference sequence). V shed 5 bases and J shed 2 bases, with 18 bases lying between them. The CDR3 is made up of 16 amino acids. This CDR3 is CASSGYRGTQNTEAFF. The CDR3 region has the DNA TGTGCCAGTAGTGGGTATCGTGGGACACAAAACACTGAAGCTTTCTTT.

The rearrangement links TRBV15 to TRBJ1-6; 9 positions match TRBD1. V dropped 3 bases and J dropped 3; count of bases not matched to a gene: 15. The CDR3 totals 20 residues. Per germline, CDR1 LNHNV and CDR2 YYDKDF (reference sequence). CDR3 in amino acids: CATSSGPGQGTFLYNSPLHF. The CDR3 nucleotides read TGTGCCACCAGCAGTGGACCGGGACAGGGTACATTTCTCTATAATTCACCCCTCCACTTT.

The CDR3 DNA sequence: TGTGCCATCAGCTGGACAGGACGACGGGTTTACGATGAGCAGTTCTTC. Translated, it gives CAISWTGRRVYDEQFF. The V gene is TRBV10-3, the J gene TRBJ2-1; 7 nucleotides align to TRBD1. The CDR3 has 16 residues. V gave up 6 bases and J gave up 8 bases; unmatched junction bases: 16. Germline values: CDR1 ENHRY, CDR2 SYGVKD.

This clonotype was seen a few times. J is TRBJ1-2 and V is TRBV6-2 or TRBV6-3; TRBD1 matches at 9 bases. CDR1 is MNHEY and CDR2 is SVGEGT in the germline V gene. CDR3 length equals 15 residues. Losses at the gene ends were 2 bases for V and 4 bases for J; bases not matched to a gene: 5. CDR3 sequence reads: CASSYTGTGTYGYTF. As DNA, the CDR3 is TGTGCCAGCAGTTACACCGGGACAGGGACCTATGGCTACACCTTC.

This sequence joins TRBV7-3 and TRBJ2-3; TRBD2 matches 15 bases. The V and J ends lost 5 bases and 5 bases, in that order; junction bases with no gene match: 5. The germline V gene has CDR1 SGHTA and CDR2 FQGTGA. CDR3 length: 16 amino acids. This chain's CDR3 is CASSTGLAGGQDTQYF. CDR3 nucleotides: TGTGCCAGCAGCACGGGACTAGCGGGGGGTCAAGATACGCAGTATTTT.

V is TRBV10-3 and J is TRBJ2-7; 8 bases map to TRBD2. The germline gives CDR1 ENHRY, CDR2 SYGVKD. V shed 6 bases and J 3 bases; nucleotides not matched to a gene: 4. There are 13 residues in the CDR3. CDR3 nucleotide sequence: TGTGCCATCAGGCGGGAGGTTGACTACGAGCAGTACTTC. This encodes CAIRREVDYEQYF.

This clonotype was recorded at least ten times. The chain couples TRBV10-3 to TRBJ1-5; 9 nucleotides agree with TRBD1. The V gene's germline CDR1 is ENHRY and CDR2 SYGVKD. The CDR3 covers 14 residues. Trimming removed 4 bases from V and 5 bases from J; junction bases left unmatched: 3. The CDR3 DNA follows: TGTGCCATCAGTGGGGACAGGGCACATCAGCCCCAGCATTTT. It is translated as CAISGDRAHQPQHF.

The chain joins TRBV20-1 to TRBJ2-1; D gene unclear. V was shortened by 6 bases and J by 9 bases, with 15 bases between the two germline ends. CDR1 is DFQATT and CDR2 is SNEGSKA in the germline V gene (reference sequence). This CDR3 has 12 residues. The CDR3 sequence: CSALSSGGEQFF. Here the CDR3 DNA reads TGCAGTGCCCTTAGCTCAGGCGGTGAGCAGTTCTTC.

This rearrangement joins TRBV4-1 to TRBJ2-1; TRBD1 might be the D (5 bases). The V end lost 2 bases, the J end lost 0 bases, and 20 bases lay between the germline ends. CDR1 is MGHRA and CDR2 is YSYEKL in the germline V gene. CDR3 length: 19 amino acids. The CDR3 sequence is CASSQFLKGSPSSYNEQFF. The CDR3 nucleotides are TGCGCCAGCAGCCAATTCCTTAAGGGGTCCCCGAGCTCCTACAATGAGCAGTTCTTC.

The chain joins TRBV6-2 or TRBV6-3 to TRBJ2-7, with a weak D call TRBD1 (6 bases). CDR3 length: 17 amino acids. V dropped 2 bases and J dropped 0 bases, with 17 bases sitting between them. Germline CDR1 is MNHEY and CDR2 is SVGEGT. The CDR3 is CASSYPGVRASSYEQYV. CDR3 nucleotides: TGTGCCAGCAGTTACCCAGGGGTGCGGGCGAGCTCCTACGAGCAGTACGTC.

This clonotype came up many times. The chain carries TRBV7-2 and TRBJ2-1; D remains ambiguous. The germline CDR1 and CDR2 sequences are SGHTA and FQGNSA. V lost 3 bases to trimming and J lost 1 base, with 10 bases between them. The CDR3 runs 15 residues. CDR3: CASSLLVASYNEQFF. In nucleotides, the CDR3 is TGTGCCAGCAGCTTGCTAGTCGCGTCCTACAATGAGCAGTTCTTC.

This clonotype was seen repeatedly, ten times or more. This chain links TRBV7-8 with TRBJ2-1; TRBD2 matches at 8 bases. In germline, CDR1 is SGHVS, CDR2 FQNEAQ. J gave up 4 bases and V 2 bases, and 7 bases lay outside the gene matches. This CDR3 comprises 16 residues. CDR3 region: CASSLWSGRGYNEQFF. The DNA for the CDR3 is TGTGCCAGCAGCTTATGGTCCGGGAGGGGGTACAATGAGCAGTTCTTC.

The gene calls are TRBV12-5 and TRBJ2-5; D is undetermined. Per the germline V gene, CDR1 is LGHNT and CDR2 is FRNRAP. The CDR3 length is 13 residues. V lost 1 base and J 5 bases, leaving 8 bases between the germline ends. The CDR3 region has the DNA TGTGCTAGTGGTTTGGGGTACCCGGAGACCCAGTACTTC. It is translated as CASGLGYPETQYF. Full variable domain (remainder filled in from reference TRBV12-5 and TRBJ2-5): DARVTQTPRHKVTEMGQEVTMRCQPILGHNTVFWYRQTMMQGLELLAYFRNRAPLDDSGMPKDRFSAEMPDATLATLKIQPSEPRDSAVYFCASGLGYPETQYFGPGTRLLVL.

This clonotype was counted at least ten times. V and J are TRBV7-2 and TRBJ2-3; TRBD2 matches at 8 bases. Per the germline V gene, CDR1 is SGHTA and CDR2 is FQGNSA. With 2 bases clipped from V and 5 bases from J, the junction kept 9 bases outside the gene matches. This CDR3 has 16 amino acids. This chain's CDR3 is CASSLPIGRGVDTQYF. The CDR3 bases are TGTGCCAGCAGCTTACCGATCGGGAGGGGCGTAGATACGCAGTATTTT.

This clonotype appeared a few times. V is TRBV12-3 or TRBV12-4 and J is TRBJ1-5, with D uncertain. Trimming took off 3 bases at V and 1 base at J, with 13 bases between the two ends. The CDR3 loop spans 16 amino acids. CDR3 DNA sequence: TGTGCCAGCAGTTTGTCCCTCCGGGAGAGCAATCAGCCCCAGCATTTT. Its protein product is CASSLSLRESNQPQHF.

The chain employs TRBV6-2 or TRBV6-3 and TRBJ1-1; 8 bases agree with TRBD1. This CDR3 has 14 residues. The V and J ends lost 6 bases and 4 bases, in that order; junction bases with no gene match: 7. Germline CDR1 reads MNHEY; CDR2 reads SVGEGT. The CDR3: CASSLTGGSTEAFF. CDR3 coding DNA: TGTGCCAGCAGCCTTACAGGGGGAAGCACTGAAGCTTTCTTT.

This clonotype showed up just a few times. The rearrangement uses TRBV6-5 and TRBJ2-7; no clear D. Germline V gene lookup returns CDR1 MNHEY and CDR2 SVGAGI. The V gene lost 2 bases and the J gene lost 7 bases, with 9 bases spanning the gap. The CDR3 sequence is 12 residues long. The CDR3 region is CASSYVVGEQYF. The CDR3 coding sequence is TGTGCCAGCAGTTACGTGGTGGGGGAGCAGTACTTC.

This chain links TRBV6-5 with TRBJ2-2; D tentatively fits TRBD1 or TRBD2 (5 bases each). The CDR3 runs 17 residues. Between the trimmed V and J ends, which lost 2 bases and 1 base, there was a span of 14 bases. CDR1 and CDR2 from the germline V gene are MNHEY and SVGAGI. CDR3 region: CASSYGGGPVNTGELFF. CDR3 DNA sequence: TGTGCCAGCAGTTACGGTGGGGGACCAGTGAACACCGGGGAGCTGTTTTTT.

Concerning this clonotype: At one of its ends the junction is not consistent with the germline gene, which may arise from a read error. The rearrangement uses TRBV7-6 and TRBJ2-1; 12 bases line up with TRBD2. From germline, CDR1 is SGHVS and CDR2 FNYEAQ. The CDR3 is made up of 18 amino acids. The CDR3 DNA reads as TGTGTCAGCAGCCAGACTAGCGGGAGAATGGGCTCCTACAATGAGCAGTTCTTC. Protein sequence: CVSSQTSGRMGSYNEQFF.